These T cell receptor beta chains were read from a single sample in a study of blood T cells in healthy people across ages. In TCRdb, the 5' RACE reads were re-called with MiXCR into one record per CDR3 protein. The table has hundreds of thousands of distinct CDR3 sequences, around 43% seen once. The sample comprised blood. The receptors originated from a man in his 60s in good health. Each CDR3 is given with its conserved first and last residue. D genes are given only for firm matches. Clone size is given for some rows only: seen once, a few or many times, or a class if the clone is expanded.

V	D	J	size	DNA	CDR3
TRBV6-2/TRBV6-3	.	TRBJ2-5	few	TGTGCCACCTCACCCGGCCCCCCAGAGACCCAGTACTTC	CATSPGPPETQYF
TRBV11-2	.	TRBJ1-2	.	TGTGCCAGCAGCGTCCGATGGCAGGAACCATCTAACTATGGCTACACCTTC	CASSVRWQEPSNYGYTF
TRBV6-5	TRBD1	TRBJ1-2	few	TGTGCCAGCAAACCCACGGGACAGGAATACTATGGCTACACCTTC	CASKPTGQEYYGYTF
TRBV7-2	.	TRBJ2-7	.	TGTGCCAGCAGCCTAGGTAGCGGCCCCCAGGGCGAGCAGTACTTC	CASSLGSGPQGEQYF
TRBV5-1	TRBD1	TRBJ2-1	.	TGCGCCAGCAGCTTGGCCCCGGGACAGGTCTATGAGCAGTTCTTC	CASSLAPGQVYEQFF
TRBV6-2/TRBV6-3	TRBD2	TRBJ2-3	.	TGTGCCAGCAGCCCCGCGGGTATAGCGGGGGGCACAGATACGCAGTATTTT	CASSPAGIAGGTDTQYF
TRBV7-2	.	TRBJ1-4	few	TGTGCCAGCAGCTTGGGGACGGCAACTAATGAAAAACTGTTTTTT	CASSLGTATNEKLFF
TRBV27	.	TRBJ2-7	many	TGTGCCAGCAGTTCTGGGCTCGAGCAGTACTTC	CASSSGLEQYF
TRBV7-2	TRBD2	TRBJ2-1	.	TGTGCCAGCAGCCCAGCGGGGGTCTCCTACAATGAGCAGTTCTTC	CASSPAGVSYNEQFF
TRBV7-2	TRBD2	TRBJ2-1	.	TGTGCCAGCCTGCGACTAGCGGGGGACAATGCGCAGTTCTTC	CASLRLAGDNAQFF
TRBV11-3	.	TRBJ1-4	few	TGTGCCAGCAGCCGAGATGCAACTAATGAAAAACTGTTTTTT	CASSRDATNEKLFF
TRBV20-1	.	TRBJ2-7	few	TGCAGTGCTAGAGATCAGGCGCGGAGTTACGAGCAGTACTTC	CSARDQARSYEQYF
TRBV20-1	TRBD1	TRBJ1-5	few	TGCAGTGCTGGGAGCAGGACAGGGACTTCGAATCAGCCCCAGCATTTT	CSAGSRTGTSNQPQHF
TRBV12-3/TRBV12-4	TRBD1	TRBJ1-5	.	TGTGCCAGCACCGGACAGGCCAGCAATCAGCCCCAGCATTTT	CASTGQASNQPQHF
TRBV21-1	.	TRBJ1-5	many	TGTGCCAGCAGCCCCAATAGCAATCAGCCCCAGCATTTT	CASSPNSNQPQHF
TRBV4-3	TRBD2	TRBJ2-3	.	TGCGCCAGCAGCCAGGGACCGGGACTAGCGGGGGTTGGAGCCACAGATACGCAGTATTTT	CASSQGPGLAGVGATDTQYF
TRBV7-6	.	TRBJ1-4	few	TGTGCCAGCAGCCCCACAGGGCTTAATGAAAAACTGTTTTTT	CASSPTGLNEKLFF
TRBV11-2	TRBD1	TRBJ2-7	many	TGTGCCAGCAGCCTTGGACAGGGGGCACCCTACGAGCAGTACTTC	CASSLGQGAPYEQYF
TRBV12-3/TRBV12-4	TRBD2	TRBJ2-5	.	TGTGCCAGCAGTGATGGAGCGGGGGGGCAAGAGACCCAGTACTTC	CASSDGAGGQETQYF
TRBV20-1	TRBD2	TRBJ2-7	few	TGCAGTGCTGTAGCGGGAAGCTCCTACGAGCAGTACTTC	CSAVAGSSYEQYF
TRBV28	.	TRBJ1-2	.	TGTGCCAGCAGTTTGACGGGCCTGGGATCCGGCTACACCTTC	CASSLTGLGSGYTF
TRBV12-3/TRBV12-4	.	TRBJ1-1	many	TGTGCCAGCAGCTTTGGCACTGAAGCTTTCTTT	CASSFGTEAFF
TRBV12-3/TRBV12-4	.	TRBJ1-2	.	TGTGTCAGCAGTCTTTACTCTAACTATGGCTACACCTTC	CVSSLYSNYGYTF
TRBV7-2	.	TRBJ2-7	few	TGTGCCAGCAGCTTTACCGACAGCGGCGAGCAGTACTTC	CASSFTDSGEQYF
TRBV7-8	TRBD1	TRBJ1-5	once	TGTGCCAGCAGCCAGGGACAGGGGGCGTATCAGCCCCAGCATTTT	CASSQGQGAYQPQHF
TRBV7-9	.	TRBJ1-4	.	TGTGCCAGCAGCCTGATGGGGACTAATAATGAAAAACTGTTTTTT	CASSLMGTNNEKLFF
TRBV12-3/TRBV12-4	TRBD2	TRBJ2-3	.	TGTGCCAGCAGTCCCTTCGCGCTAGCGGGCACAGATACGCAGTATTTT	CASSPFALAGTDTQYF
TRBV2	.	TRBJ2-1	few	TGTGCCAGCACGGAGAGTTCAAGCTCCTACAATGAGCAGTTCTTC	CASTESSSSYNEQFF
TRBV5-6	.	TRBJ2-7	.	TGTGCCAGCAGCCCCGGACCGGACCGATACGAGCAGTACTTC	CASSPGPDRYEQYF
TRBV27	.	TRBJ1-2	few	TGTGCCAGCAGTCCGAACCGGCCCAGGATTTTTAACTATGGCTACACCTTC	CASSPNRPRIFNYGYTF
TRBV5-5	.	TRBJ1-5	few	TGTGCCAGCAGCATGGACAGCCATAGCAATCAGCCCCAGCATTTT	CASSMDSHSNQPQHF
TRBV20-1	.	TRBJ1-2	few	TGCAGTGCTAGTAAAAGGGGCTATGGCTACACCTTC	CSASKRGYGYTF
TRBV7-9	.	TRBJ2-1	.	TGTGCCAGCAGCCCCCTCGTGCCTGAGGGGACCTACAATGAGCAGTTCTTC	CASSPLVPEGTYNEQFF